A single T cell receptor (beta chain) is shown here with its context. Unmatched junction bases numbered 3, after V lost 4 bases and J lost 0 bases. Germline CDR1 reads SGDLS; CDR2 reads YYNGEE. CDR3 length: 16 residues. This sample stems from a study of cytomegalovirus exposure and HLA in healthy donors. Overall study: Earlier, fewer than 130 million unique TCR beta sequences were recovered from roughly 200 million T cells by an analysis. Among the roughly 370 genotyped donors, approximately 82% were placed in the Caucasian-associated ancestry cluster.

Vbeta (60) and Jbeta (13) primers were used in the PCR. Profiled with immunoSEQ multiplex PCR; TCRdb holds only in-frame clones, not every one. This sample carries 150,000 to 200,000 clones, around 82% of them seen once, and the ten largest clones take about 10%. This chain connects TRBV9 to TRBJ2-1; the match to TRBD2 covers 11 bases. Source material: PBMCs. This sequence was found in a man aged 45-60 years in good health and CMV-seropositive. The CDR3 protein is CASSLLAGASYNEQFF. The CDR3 DNA follows: TGTGCCAGCAGCCTACTAGCGGGGGCCTCCTACAATGAGCAGTTCTTC. Complete variable domain (other parts from reference TRBV9 and TRBJ2-1): DSGVTQTPKHLITATGQRVTLRCSPRSGDLSVYWYQQSLDQGLQFLIQYYNGEERAKGNILERFSAQQFPDLHSELNLSSLELGDSALYFCASSLLAGASYNEQFFGPGTRLTVL.